This passage covers 5 T cell receptor beta chains from one sample sequenced in a study of cytomegalovirus exposure and HLA in healthy donors. The PCR had 60 Vbeta and 13 Jbeta primers. Data came from immunoSEQ multiplex PCR; TCRdb stores just in-frame clones and leaves some out. The table includes 120,000 to 150,000 clones, around 82% detected once. The specimen sequenced was PBMCs. Source of these receptors: a man between 40 and 49 years old in good health and CMV-seropositive.

The rearrangement joins TRBV28 to TRBJ2-1, with 10 bases fitting TRBD2. The V gene end was trimmed by 5 bases and the J gene end by 1 base; junction bases not matched to a gene: 8. The CDR3 is 17 amino acids. Germline CDR1 is MDHEN and CDR2 is SYDVKM. The CDR3 coding sequence is TGTGCCAGCAGTACCCCCCTAGCGGGGGTATCCTACAATGAGCAGTTCTTC. It is translated as CASSTPLAGVSYNEQFF.

The chain uses TRBV11-3 and TRBJ2-1, with unresolved D. The germline V gene has CDR1 SGHNT and CDR2 YENEEA. V dropped 4 bases and J dropped 12 bases, with 16 bases sitting between them. This CDR3 comprises 13 residues. CDR3 amino acids: CASSSESSSTQFF. CDR3 DNA sequence: TGTGCCAGCAGCTCCGAATCGAGTTCCACGCAGTTCTTC.

The chain links TRBV25-1 to TRBJ2-2, with TRBD1 identical over 8 bases. CDR1 is MGHDK, CDR2 SYGVNS, per germline. The V and J ends lost 3 bases and 3 bases, in that order; junction bases with no gene match: 3. This CDR3 has 15 residues. The CDR3 DNA reads TGTGCCAGCAGTGACCGGGACAGGTACACCGGGGAGCTGTTTTTT. This encodes CASSDRDRYTGELFF. Full variable domain (rest looked up from reference TRBV25-1 and TRBJ2-2): EADIYQTPRYLVIGTGKKITLECSQTMGHDKMYWYQQDPGMELHLIHYSYGVNSTEKGDLSSESTVSRIRTEHFPLTLESARPSHTSQYLCASSDRDRYTGELFFGEGSRLTVL.

This chain uses TRBV30 with TRBJ2-5; the match to TRBD2 covers 9 bases. The J call may be in error: the DNA end matches TRBJ2-7 better. This CDR3 is 14 amino acids long. Germline-derived CDR1 and CDR2 are GTSNPN and SVGIG (reference sequence). The CDR3 reads CASRYSGRGYEQYF. The CDR3 nucleotides read TGTGCCTCTCGCTATAGCGGGAGAGGCTACGAGCAGTACTTC.

In this sample, this clone turned up a few times. The J gene is TRBJ2-7, the V gene TRBV28, with 7 bases that match TRBD1. Per germline, CDR1 MDHEN and CDR2 SYDVKM. This CDR3 comprises 13 residues. V was clipped by 6 bases and J by 4 bases; unmatched bases: 6. CDR3 nucleotide sequence: TGTGCCAGCAGAGGGACAGTTTCTTACGAGCAGTACTTC. Translation gives CASRGTVSYEQYF.